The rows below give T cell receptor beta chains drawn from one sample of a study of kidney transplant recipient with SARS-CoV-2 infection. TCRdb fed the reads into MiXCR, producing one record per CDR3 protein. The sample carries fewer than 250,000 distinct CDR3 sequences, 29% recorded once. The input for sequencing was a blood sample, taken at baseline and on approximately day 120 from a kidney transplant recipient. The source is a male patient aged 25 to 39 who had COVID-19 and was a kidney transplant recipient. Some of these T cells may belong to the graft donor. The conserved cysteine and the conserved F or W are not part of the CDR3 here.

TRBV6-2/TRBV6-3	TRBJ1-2	ASSSMYCIGKTYGYT
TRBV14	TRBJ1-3	ASSPTVINTIY
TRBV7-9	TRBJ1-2	ASSGESYHGKTYGYT
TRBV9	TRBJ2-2	ASSVVTDTGELF
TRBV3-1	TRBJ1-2	ASSGTATLRKTYGYT
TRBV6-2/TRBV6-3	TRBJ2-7	ASRDRGTLSYEHY
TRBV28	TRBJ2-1	ASSSVHGSSEQF
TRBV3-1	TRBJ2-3	ASSQTGGVDTQY
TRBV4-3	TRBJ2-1	ASSLGIGPDNEQF
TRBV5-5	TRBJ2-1	ASSLRQYNEQF
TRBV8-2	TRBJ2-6	GRTSRITQSRANVLT
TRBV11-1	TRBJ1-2	ASSVRVKAGKTYGYT
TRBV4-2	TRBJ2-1	ASSRASGRLEQF
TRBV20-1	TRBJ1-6	SAPQSSGTGWNSPLH
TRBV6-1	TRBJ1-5	ASSDPLTGAQGNQPQH
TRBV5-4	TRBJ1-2	ASSLGGARGYT
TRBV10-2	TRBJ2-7	ASRSGKGQGAYEQY
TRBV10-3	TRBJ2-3	ATTPYGGRADTQY
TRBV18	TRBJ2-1	ASSSLAGGPDEQF
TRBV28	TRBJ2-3	ASSPIPDTQY
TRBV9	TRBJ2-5	ASSVGSSGTQETQY
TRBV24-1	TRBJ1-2	ATSLKISTRKTYGYA
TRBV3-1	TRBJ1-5	ASSPGQFGQPQH
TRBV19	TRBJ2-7	ASSIRAHLSYEQY
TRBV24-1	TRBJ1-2	ATSPPWSSDGYT
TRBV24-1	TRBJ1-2	ATSVIVSTRKTYGYT
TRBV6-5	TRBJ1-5	ASRAQGGLQPQH
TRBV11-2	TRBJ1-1	ASSSLRTGEGNAEAF
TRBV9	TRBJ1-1	ASSGPPTVNTEAF
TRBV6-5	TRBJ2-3	ASSAPPSAGDTDTQY
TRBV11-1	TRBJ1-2	ASSERFKAGKTYGYT
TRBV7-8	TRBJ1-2	ASSPLKFTRKTYGYT
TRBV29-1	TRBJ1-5	SVVEQGGGFDQPQH
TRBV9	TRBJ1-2	ASSVQGNYGYT
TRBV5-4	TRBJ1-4	ASSLDRGIEKLF
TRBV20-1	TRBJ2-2	SASVGSKPTGELF
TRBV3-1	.	ASSESSPISFSETQY
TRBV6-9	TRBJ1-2	ASSSDRPYGKTYGYT
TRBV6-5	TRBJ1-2	ASSIGSECRKTYGYT
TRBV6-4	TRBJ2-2	ASSPDRENGELF
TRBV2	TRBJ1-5	ASSEGLISNQPQH
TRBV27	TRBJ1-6	ASSFVDRGNSPLH
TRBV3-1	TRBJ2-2	ASSKWPPISGLTGELF
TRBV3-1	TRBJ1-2	ASSPARTLRKTYGYT
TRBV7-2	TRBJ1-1	ASNLGGNTEAF
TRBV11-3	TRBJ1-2	ASSFSFDLGKTYGYT
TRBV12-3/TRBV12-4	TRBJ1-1	ASSSNTEAF
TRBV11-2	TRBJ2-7	ASSSLDWYEQY
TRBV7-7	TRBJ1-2	ASSHMAKCRKTYGYT
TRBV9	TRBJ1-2	ASGDGYSRKTYGYT
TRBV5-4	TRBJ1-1	ASSGARRTEAF
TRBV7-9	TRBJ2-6	ASSLRTWGALTGANVLT
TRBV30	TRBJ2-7	AWSVLGGWDEQY
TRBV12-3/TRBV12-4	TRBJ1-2	ASSLVGGALGYT
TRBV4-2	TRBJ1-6	ASSPGRGVADNSPLH
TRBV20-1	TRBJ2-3	SARPGADTQY
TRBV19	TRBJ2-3	ASSIDASKSGGTDTQY
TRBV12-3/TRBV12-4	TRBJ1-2	ASSNEISFRKTYGYT